This TCR beta chain was documented in a study of blood T cell repertoires in COVID-19. Across the study: From the United States, Italy and Spain came samples of acute and convalescent COVID-19.

The CDR3 has 15 amino acids. V dropped 6 bases and J dropped 3; count of bases not matched to a gene: 7. The V gene's germline CDR1 is WSHSY and CDR2 SAAADI. Per the original methods: Reference gene primers were amplified, and this amplification served to estimate nucleated cell counts. Repertoires were generated with immunoSEQ multiplex PCR, while TCRdb's copy carries only in-frame clones and drops some. That table supplies the V and J calls and clone size; D and trimming were determined from the DNA. The sample contains under 350,000 clones, 80% to 90% of which appear only once. The study drew participants aged about 18 to 89 years from approximately 25 US areas. Categorization into cohorts depended on clinical history that participants reported.

The V gene is TRBV10-2, the J gene TRBJ2-7, with 11 bases matching TRBD2. The receptor comes from a middle-aged woman with acute COVID-19. The sequenced material came from PBMCs or T cells enriched from blood (not recorded which). The CDR3 loop is CASRVSGRAYYEQYF. Written as DNA, the CDR3 is TGCGCCAGCAGGGTTAGCGGGAGGGCCTACTACGAGCAGTACTTC.